The next 15 T cell receptor beta chains were all read from a single sample in a study of blood T cell repertoires in COVID-19 (TCRdb year 2020). The library was produced with the immunoSEQ multiplex PCR assay. The source is immuneACCESS, and TCRdb retained only in-frame sequences with V and J called. Part of the clones is not carried over; for the studies checked, unresolved V genes explain less than half of this, and the remainder is unexplained. The sample table records about 300,000 clones; about 82% of these occur just once. The ten biggest clones cover 1.6% of the sample. Sequencing was performed on peripheral blood. The receptors stem from a woman in her forties or fifties with acute or convalescent COVID-19.

This chain links TRBV4-2 with TRBJ1-5, with 9 nucleotides matching TRBD1. CDR3 length equals 20 residues. Germline values: CDR1 LGHNA, CDR2 YNFKEQ. V gave up 0 bases and J gave up 0 bases; unmatched junction bases: 12. This chain's CDR3 is CASSQELGGQGPYSNQPQHF. CDR3 nucleotide sequence: TGTGCCAGCAGCCAAGAATTGGGGGGACAGGGTCCTTATAGCAATCAGCCCCAGCATTTT.

This chain joins TRBV19 and TRBJ1-5, with 10 bases that match TRBD1. J gave up 4 bases and V 3 bases, and 3 bases lay outside the gene matches. Germline CDR1 reads LNHDA; CDR2 reads SQIVND (reference sequence). The CDR3 is 15 residues long. This chain's CDR3 is CASSISDRGNQPQHF. As DNA, the CDR3 is TGTGCCAGTAGTATCTCGGACAGGGGGAATCAGCCCCAGCATTTT.

This rearrangement joins TRBV27 to TRBJ2-3; TRBD2 aligns across 9 bases. Trimming removed 9 bases from V and 1 base from J; junction bases left unmatched: 2. Germline loops: CDR1 MNHEY, CDR2 SMNVEV (reference sequence). CDR3 length equals 13 residues. In nucleotides, the CDR3 is TGTGCCAGTAGACTAGCGGGCACAGATACGCAGTATTTT. As protein: CASRLAGTDTQYF.

The chain has TRBV15 and TRBJ2-2; 8 bases are a match to TRBD2. V lost 5 bases, J lost 2 bases, and 1 base stayed unmatched. This CDR3 contains 14 residues. The germline CDR1 and CDR2 sequences are LNHNV and YYDKDF (reference sequence). The CDR3 nucleotides are TGTGCCACCAGCCGGGGGGGAAACACCGGGGAGCTGTTTTTT. Amino acids: CATSRGGNTGELFF.

V and J are TRBV30 and TRBJ2-7; possibly TRBD2 for D (6 bases). Germline V CDR1 and CDR2: GTSNPN, SVGIG (reference sequence). The ends were cut back, 8 bases at V and 9 bases at J, with 29 bases in the middle. This CDR3 is built from 15 residues. CDR3 residues: CAGVRAGAGQNRQYF. The DNA for the CDR3 is TGTGCCGGCGTTAGAGCAGGCGCGGGGCAAAATCGGCAGTACTTC.

The rearrangement uses TRBV19 and TRBJ2-7; a weak D match, TRBD2 (6 bases). V was pared by 2 bases and J by 3 bases, with 14 bases between. Germline V gene lookup returns CDR1 LNHDA and CDR2 SQIVND (reference sequence). The CDR3 contains 15 residues. The CDR3 loop reads CASSITGGAIYEQYF. CDR3 coding DNA: TGTGCCAGTAGTATAACTGGCGGGGCAATCTACGAGCAGTACTTC.

The V gene is TRBV24-1, the J gene TRBJ2-1, with 8 nucleotides matching TRBD1. This CDR3 region has 16 residues. Germline assignment: CDR1 KGHDR and CDR2 SFDVKD. V was clipped by 5 bases and J by 2 bases; unmatched bases: 7. CDR3 in amino acids: CATSAAQGAPYNEQFF. Here the CDR3 DNA reads TGTGCCACCAGTGCCGCTCAGGGGGCCCCCTACAATGAGCAGTTCTTC.

This clone was seen more than once but under ten times. The chain uses TRBV6-1 and TRBJ2-5, with TRBD1 matching 7 bases. Looked up from germline, CDR1 is MNHNS and CDR2 is SASEGT. The CDR3 runs 17 residues. V dropped 3 bases and J dropped 1; count of bases not matched to a gene: 11. The CDR3 region is CASSDPFGTARQETQYF. Written as DNA, the CDR3 is TGTGCCAGCAGTGACCCGTTTGGGACAGCCCGCCAAGAGACCCAGTACTTC.

The rearrangement uses TRBV7-8 and TRBJ2-3; possibly TRBD2 for D (6 bases). CDR1 SGHVS and CDR2 FQNEAQ come from the germline V gene. The CDR3 length is 15 residues. V was trimmed by 5 bases and J by 0 bases, leaving 12 bases between them. Here the CDR3 DNA reads TGTGCCAGCAGCCGAGGAGGGCAAAGCACAGATACGCAGTATTTT. It encodes CASSRGGQSTDTQYF.

The rearrangement joins TRBV5-1 to TRBJ2-2, with D hard to call. The CDR3 length is 16 residues. The V end lost 1 base, the J end lost 5 bases, and 15 bases lay between the germline ends. Germline lookup yields CDR1 SGHRS and CDR2 YFSETQ. CDR3: CASSLIPTQPTGELFF. The CDR3 DNA sequence: TGCGCCAGCAGCTTGATCCCGACACAACCGACCGGGGAGCTGTTTTTT.

The chain couples TRBV6-5 to TRBJ2-7, with 9 nucleotides matching TRBD1. V lost 6 bases, J lost 4 bases, and 7 bases stayed unmatched. The length of the CDR3 is 14 residues. Germline CDR1 and CDR2: MNHEY and SVGAGI. The CDR3 loop is CASRPGQGLYEQYF. For the CDR3, the DNA is TGTGCCAGCAGGCCGGGACAGGGTTTGTACGAGCAGTACTTC.

This chain joins TRBV5-4 and TRBJ2-7; 9 bases align to TRBD2. The CDR3 covers 16 residues. Germline V gives CDR1 SGHNT, CDR2 YYREEE (reference sequence). With V trimmed by 0 bases and J by 3 bases, 7 bases remained unmatched. In DNA, the CDR3 is TGTGCCAGCAGCTTGGGTGGCGGGAGGGCATTCTACGAGCAGTACTTC. Protein sequence: CASSLGGGRAFYEQYF.

The gene calls are TRBV7-9 and TRBJ2-3; TRBD1 matches at 9 bases. In germline, CDR1 is SEHNR, CDR2 FQNEAQ (reference sequence). V trimming: 5 bases; J trimming: 0 bases; junction bases outside the gene matches: 12. The CDR3 contains 18 residues. In nucleotides, the CDR3 is TGTGCCAGCAGCCCCATCCCCGGGACAGGGTGGAGCACAGATACGCAGTATTTT. Its protein is CASSPIPGTGWSTDTQYF.

This chain joins TRBV27 and TRBJ2-3; 8 bases fit TRBD2. This CDR3 has 16 residues. The germline CDR1 and CDR2 sequences are MNHEY and SMNVEV (reference sequence). V lost 2 bases to trimming and J lost 0 bases; unmatched junction nucleotides: 4. The CDR3 coding sequence is TGTGCCAGCAGTTTACGGGCTAGCGGGAGCACAGATACGCAGTATTTT. Protein product: CASSLRASGSTDTQYF.

This rearrangement joins TRBV27 to TRBJ2-7, with 8 nucleotides matching TRBD1. CDR3 length equals 15 residues. In germline, CDR1 is MNHEY, CDR2 SMNVEV (reference sequence). The V segment lost 5 bases and the J segment 3 bases; nucleotides outside the gene matches: 9. DNA of the CDR3: TGTGCCAGCAGTACCGCCGGGACAGGCGACTACGAGCAGTACTTC. Translated: CASSTAGTGDYEQYF.